The 15 T cell receptor beta chains below all came from one sample that was sequenced in a study of identical twins. One entry per CDR3 protein, called by TCRdb with MiXCR from the 5' RACE reads. The sample contains hundreds of thousands of distinct CDR3 sequences, 6% to 6.5% of which appear only once. The sample taken for sequencing was naive T cells sorted from blood. These receptors all stem from a man between 18 and 35 years old in good health.

The rearrangement joins TRBV12-3 or TRBV12-4 to TRBJ2-3; no firm D call. This CDR3 spans 14 amino acids. V shed 0 bases and J shed 2 bases, with 6 bases lying between them. CDR3 residues: CASSLAVVTDTQYF. The CDR3 DNA follows: TGTGCCAGCAGTTTAGCGGTTGTCACAGATACGCAGTATTTT.

This clonotype was observed a handful of times. V gene TRBV5-1 combines with J gene TRBJ2-1; no clear D gene. The germline V gene encodes CDR1 SGHRS and CDR2 YFSETQ. This CDR3 is built from 18 residues. The germline V and J ends were trimmed by 2 bases and 0 bases, with 18 bases remaining between them. The CDR3 loop is CASSFLFDERSSYNEQFF. The DNA of the CDR3 is TGCGCCAGCAGCTTCTTGTTCGACGAGCGAAGCTCCTACAATGAGCAGTTCTTC.

CDR3 DNA: TGTGCCAGCAGCTTAGCAGGGATCGATCAGCCCCAGCATTTT. Translating gives CASSLAGIDQPQHF. The V call is TRBV11-1, the J call TRBJ1-5; D unclear. Germline V lookup: CDR1 SGHAT, CDR2 FQDESV (reference sequence). The germline V and J ends were trimmed by 0 bases and 5 bases, with 8 bases remaining between them. This CDR3 spans 14 amino acids.

This clonotype was recorded many times. V is TRBV27 and J is TRBJ1-3; 8 bases are shared with TRBD1. Germline lookup yields CDR1 MNHEY and CDR2 SMNVEV (reference sequence). With 11 bases clipped from V and 0 bases from J, the junction kept 24 bases outside the gene matches. The CDR3 is made up of 20 amino acids. The CDR3 region is CAPSPLPSGTGLFSGNTIYF. CDR3 sequence (DNA): TGTGCCCCCTCCCCGTTACCTTCCGGGACAGGTCTCTTCTCTGGAAACACCATATATTTT.

The chain's CDR3 is CSARDQGPGNTIYF. CDR3 nucleotide sequence: TGCAGTGCTAGAGATCAGGGACCTGGAAACACCATATATTTT. The gene calls are TRBV20-1 and TRBJ1-3, with D tentatively TRBD1 (5 bases). Trimming removed 0 bases from V and 2 bases from J, with 8 bases in between. Looked up from germline, CDR1 is DFQATT and CDR2 is SNEGSKA (reference sequence). The CDR3 has 14 residues.

The CDR3 loop is CASSPRVRNTIYF. DNA of the CDR3: TGTGCCAGCAGCCCCCGGGTTCGAAACACCATATATTTT. The chain recombines TRBV5-8 with TRBJ1-3; D gene unclear. Trimming took 4 bases from V and 5 from J, leaving 10 bases between them. From germline, CDR1 is SGHTS and CDR2 YDEGEE. The CDR3 covers 13 residues.

This clonotype was seen only a few times. V is TRBV5-1 and J is TRBJ2-1, with D uncertain. The CDR3 loop spans 12 amino acids. The germline V gene has CDR1 SGHRS and CDR2 YFSETQ. The V gene lost 0 bases and the J gene lost 10 bases, with 8 bases spanning the gap. The CDR3 DNA is TGCGCCAGCAGCTTGGATCGGACCGAGCAGTTCTTC. Translating it yields CASSLDRTEQFF.

Worth noting for this clonotype: The conserved phenylalanine or tryptophan normally closing the CDR3 is absent here, so this likely arose from a read error. The chain is built from TRBV6-6 and TRBJ1-2; 8 bases match TRBD1. V gave up 6 bases and J gave up 8 bases; unmatched junction bases: 8. This CDR3 is built from 13 residues. The germline V gene has CDR1 MNHNY and CDR2 SVGAGI (reference sequence). The CDR3 sequence: CASSLDRVKGYTS. Here the CDR3 DNA reads TGTGCCAGCAGCCTGGACAGGGTAAAAGGCTACACCTCC.

Comment on this clonotype: Its ends do not fully match the called genes, so a read error is possible. In nucleotides, the CDR3 is TGTGCCAGCTCACTACGGGTTGAGGGCACAGATACGCAGAATTTT. It codes for CASSLRVEGTDTQNF. The gene calls are TRBV18 and TRBJ2-3; a weak D match, TRBD2 (5 bases). The CDR3 has 15 residues. Germline loops: CDR1 KGHSH, CDR2 LQKENI.

This clonotype was seen many times. The V gene is TRBV4-2, the J gene TRBJ2-7; 12 positions agree with TRBD2. J was trimmed by 1 base and V by 4 bases; bases with no gene match: 5. The CDR3 length is 16 residues. Germline CDR1 and CDR2: LGHNA and YNFKEQ. The CDR3 sequence is CASSRGLAGSSYEQYV. In DNA form, the CDR3 reads TGTGCCAGCAGCCGAGGACTAGCGGGATCGTCCTACGAGCAGTACGTC.

The J gene is TRBJ2-7, the V gene TRBV10-3, with 8 bases fitting TRBD2. The CDR3 runs 15 residues. The V gene's germline CDR1 is ENHRY and CDR2 SYGVKD. V lost 0 bases and J lost 6; bases outside the gene matches: 7. CDR3 in amino acids: CAISESGTRSSEQYV. In nucleotides, the CDR3 is TGTGCCATCAGTGAGTCTGGGACTAGGAGTTCCGAGCAGTACGTC.

This clonotype was recorded a few times. The gene calls are TRBV5-1 and TRBJ2-3; D possibly corresponds to TRBD1 (5 bases). Trimming took off 4 bases at V and 11 bases at J, with 23 bases between the two ends. CDR1 SGHRS and CDR2 YFSETQ come from the germline V gene. The CDR3 length is 15 residues. Here the CDR3 reads CASSPPRTSDLGQYF. CDR3 nucleotide sequence: TGCGCCAGCAGCCCACCAAGGACATCCGACTTGGGGCAGTATTTT.

At least ten counts were recorded for this clonotype. V usage is TRBV4-3 and J usage is TRBJ1-1; maybe TRBD1 (6 bases). V shed 6 bases and J shed 1 base, with 12 bases lying between them. CDR3 length equals 14 residues. CDR1 and CDR2 from the germline V gene are LGHNA and YSLEER. The CDR3 reads CASSDGGGNTEAFF. The CDR3 DNA follows: TGCGCCAGCAGTGATGGGGGCGGGAACACTGAAGCTTTCTTT.

A few counts support this clonotype. The rearrangement joins TRBV6-5 to TRBJ2-1, with 14 positions matching TRBD2. This CDR3 spans 18 amino acids. With 7 bases clipped from V and 0 bases from J, the junction kept 8 bases outside the gene matches. Germline CDR1 MNHEY, CDR2 SVGAGI. As DNA, the CDR3 is TGTGCCAGCATTTGGGGACTAGCGGGAGCCCTCTCCTACAATGAGCAGTTCTTC. It encodes CASIWGLAGALSYNEQFF.

This clonotype has at least ten counts. The J gene is TRBJ1-4, the V gene TRBV2; 7 bases line up with TRBD1. J lost 0 bases, V lost 7 bases, and 5 bases had no gene match. Germline V gene sequence: CDR1 SNHLY, CDR2 FYNNEI. The CDR3 runs to 15 residues. CDR3 residues: CASKGTVATNEKLFF. The CDR3, as DNA: TGTGCCAGCAAGGGGACAGTTGCAACTAATGAAAAACTGTTTTTT.